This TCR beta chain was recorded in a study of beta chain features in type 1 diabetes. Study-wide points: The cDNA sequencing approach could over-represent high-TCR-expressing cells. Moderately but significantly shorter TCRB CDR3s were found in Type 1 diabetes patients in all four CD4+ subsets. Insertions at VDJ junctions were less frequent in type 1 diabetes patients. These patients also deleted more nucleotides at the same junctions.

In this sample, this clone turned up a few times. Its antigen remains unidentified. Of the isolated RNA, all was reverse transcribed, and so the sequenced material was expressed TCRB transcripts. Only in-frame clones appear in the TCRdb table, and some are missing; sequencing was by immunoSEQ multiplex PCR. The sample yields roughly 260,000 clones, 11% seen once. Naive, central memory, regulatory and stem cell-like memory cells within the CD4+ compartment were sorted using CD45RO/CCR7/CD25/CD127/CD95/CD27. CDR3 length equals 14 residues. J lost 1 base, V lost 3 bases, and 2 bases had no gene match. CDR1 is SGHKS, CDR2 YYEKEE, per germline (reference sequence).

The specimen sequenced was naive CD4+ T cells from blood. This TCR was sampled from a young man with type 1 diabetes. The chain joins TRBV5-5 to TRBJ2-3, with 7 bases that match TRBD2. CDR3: CASSSAGGTDTQYF. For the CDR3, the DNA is TGTGCCAGCAGCTCTGCGGGGGGCACAGATACGCAGTATTTT.